The 22 T cell receptor beta chains below were found in one sample sequenced in a study of blood T cell repertoires in COVID-19 (dated by TCRdb to about 2020). The library relied on the immunoSEQ multiplex PCR assay. What TCRdb holds here is the immuneACCESS table cut down to in-frame rearrangements. Part of the clones is not present; checked against another copy, under half of the missing clones reflect an unresolved V gene, and the others are unexplained. This sample comprises tens of thousands of clones, around nine tenths of them detected only once. The ten largest clones capture under 0.4% of the sample. Sequencing was performed on peripheral blood. The receptors were gathered from a man in his fifties with COVID-19, enrolled during active disease.

V and J are TRBV3-1 (or the pseudogene TRBV3-2) and TRBJ2-3, with 11 bases identical to TRBD2. Trimming took 1 base from V and 3 from J; bases not matched to a gene: 6. Germline V gene data show CDR1 as LGHDT and CDR2 as YNNKEL (reference sequence). This CDR3 has 17 residues. CDR3 coding DNA: TGTGCCAGCAGCCAAGGTAGCCCTAGCGGGGGGACAGATACGCAGTATTTT. The encoded protein is CASSQGSPSGGTDTQYF.

The chain joins TRBV6-1 to TRBJ2-7, with D perhaps TRBD1 (6 bases). This CDR3 region has 16 residues. Trimming cost V 2 bases and J 2 bases, with 16 bases left between them. The germline gives CDR1 MNHNS, CDR2 SASEGT. The CDR3 DNA sequence: TGTGCCAGCAGTGAATTTTGGGGGCAGGGGACCTACGAGCAGTACTTC. Protein product: CASSEFWGQGTYEQYF.

The DNA of the CDR3 is TGTGCCAGCAGTTACCCCAGCGGGAACACCGGGGAGCTGTTTTTT. Translating it yields CASSYPSGNTGELFF. The rearrangement joins TRBV6-2 or TRBV6-3 to TRBJ2-2; TRBD2 is a possible D gene (5 bases). The CDR3 covers 15 residues. Per the germline V gene, CDR1 is MNHEY and CDR2 is SVGEGT. The V end lost 2 bases, the J end lost 1 base, and 8 bases lay between the germline ends.

The genes are TRBV25-1 and TRBJ2-1; no clear D. Germline V gives CDR1 MGHDK, CDR2 SYGVNS. Trimming shortened V by 4 bases and J by 3 bases, and 13 bases separated the two germline ends. This CDR3 spans 15 amino acids. The DNA for the CDR3 is TGTGCCAGCAGTGGGGCCGCAAACATCTACAATGAGCAGTTCTTC. This translates into CASSGAANIYNEQFF.

The chain employs TRBV19 and TRBJ1-6, with a tentative D call TRBD1 (6 bases). V was pared by 5 bases and J by 0 bases, with 8 bases between. CDR1 is LNHDA and CDR2 is SQIVND in the germline V gene (reference sequence). The length of the CDR3 is 15 residues. This CDR3 reads CASSATGSYNSPLHF. CDR3 bases: TGTGCCAGTAGTGCGACAGGCTCCTATAATTCACCCCTCCACTTT.

The J gene is TRBJ1-2, the V gene TRBV27; 7 bases match TRBD1. Germline CDR1 is MNHEY and CDR2 is SMNVEV (reference sequence). The CDR3 contains 15 residues. Losses at the gene ends were 4 bases for V and 4 bases for J; bases not matched to a gene: 9. CDR3 bases: TGTGCCAGCAGTTCGACGGGACAGTTGATCTATGGCTACACCTTC. It translates to CASSSTGQLIYGYTF.

This chain uses TRBV19 with TRBJ1-5, with D possibly matching TRBD1 (6 bases). Germline V lookup: CDR1 LNHDA, CDR2 SQIVND (reference sequence). V lost 5 bases and J 2 bases, leaving 10 bases between the germline ends. This CDR3 has 14 amino acids. The CDR3 region is CASSWTVGNQPQHF. DNA for the CDR3: TGTGCCAGTAGTTGGACAGTGGGCAATCAGCCCCAGCATTTT.

This chain joins TRBV5-1 and TRBJ2-3, with 8 bases matching TRBD2. The germline CDR1 and CDR2 sequences are SGHRS and YFSETQ. Germline trimming cut 2 bases from V and 5 bases from J; bases unmatched to any gene: 7. This CDR3 is 15 amino acids long. The chain's CDR3 is CASSFLSGSRDTQYF. The CDR3 nucleotides are TGCGCCAGCAGCTTCCTGAGCGGGAGTAGAGATACGCAGTATTTT.

This clone was detected only once. The chain couples TRBV6-5 to TRBJ1-2, with TRBD1 matching over 11 bases. This CDR3 is built from 14 residues. Germline trimming cut 6 bases from V and 3 bases from J; bases unmatched to any gene: 3. Germline loops: CDR1 MNHEY, CDR2 SVGAGI. CDR3 region: CASRDRGRDYGYTF. The CDR3 DNA sequence: TGTGCCAGCAGGGACAGGGGGCGCGACTATGGCTACACCTTC.

This CDR3 reads CASSRGQGDQPQHF. The DNA for the CDR3 is TGTGCCAGCAGCAGAGGACAGGGAGATCAGCCCCAGCATTTT. The J gene is TRBJ1-5, the V gene TRBV7-9; 8 nucleotides align to TRBD1. V gave up 5 bases and J gave up 5 bases; unmatched junction bases: 5. Germline V lookup: CDR1 SEHNR, CDR2 FQNEAQ (reference sequence). This CDR3 spans 14 amino acids.

The genes are TRBV5-8 and TRBJ2-7; 11 nucleotides align to TRBD1. The CDR3 runs 13 residues. Trimming at V came to 3 bases and at J to 7 bases, leaving 3 bases not matched to a gene. Germline-derived CDR1 and CDR2 are SGHTS and YDEGEE. The CDR3 protein is CASSWTGGGEQYF. The CDR3 region has the DNA TGTGCCAGCAGCTGGACAGGGGGCGGGGAGCAGTACTTC.

V and J are TRBV5-1 and TRBJ2-4; possibly TRBD2 for D (5 bases). Trimming took 4 bases from V and 3 from J, leaving 17 bases between them. Germline V gives CDR1 SGHRS, CDR2 YFSETQ. The CDR3 consists of 16 residues. CDR3 loop: CASSPDYDAGKNIQYF. DNA for the CDR3: TGCGCCAGCAGCCCGGATTATGACGCGGGCAAAAACATTCAGTACTTC. The whole variable domain, remainder taken from reference TRBV5-1 and TRBJ2-4, is KAGVTQTPRYLIKTRGQQVTLSCSPISGHRSVSWYQQTPGQGLQFLFEYFSETQRNKGNFPGRFSGRQFSNSRSEMNVSTLELGDSALYLCASSPDYDAGKNIQYFGAGTRLSVL.

This clone was observed a handful of times. The V call is TRBV7-7, the J call TRBJ2-2; 13 bases fit TRBD2. CDR3 size: 14 residues. Germline V gene data show CDR1 as SSHAT and CDR2 as FNYEAQ (reference sequence). Germline trimming cut 5 bases from V and 6 bases from J; bases unmatched to any gene: 0. The CDR3 sequence is CASSGLAGAGELFF. CDR3 nucleotides: TGTGCCAGCAGCGGACTAGCGGGAGCCGGGGAGCTGTTTTTT. The full variable domain, with the rest looked up from reference TRBV7-7 and TRBJ2-2, is GAGVSQSPRYKVTKRGQDVTLRCDPISSHATLYWYQQALGQGPEFLTYFNYEAQPDKSGLPSDRFSAERPEGSISTLTIQRTEQRDSAMYRCASSGLAGAGELFFGEGSRLTVL.

The chain is built from TRBV9 and TRBJ2-1; no firm D call. This CDR3 spans 13 amino acids. The germline V gene has CDR1 SGDLS and CDR2 YYNGEE. Trimming took off 0 bases at V and 9 bases at J, with 10 bases between the two ends. DNA for the CDR3: TGTGCCAGCAGCGTAGAGCCGACACGTGAGCAGTTCTTC. It yields the protein CASSVEPTREQFF.

The rearrangement links TRBV5-1 to TRBJ2-5; 8 bases are shared with TRBD2. V gave up 0 bases and J gave up 4 bases; unmatched junction bases: 5. CDR1 SGHRS and CDR2 YFSETQ come from the germline V gene. The CDR3 consists of 15 residues. The CDR3 DNA is TGCGCCAGCAGCTTGGAGTCGGGAGGGGGAGAGACCCAGTACTTC. Protein product: CASSLESGGGETQYF.

The chain is built from TRBV5-6 and TRBJ2-7; possible D gene TRBD1, 5 bases. V gave up 4 bases and J gave up 7 bases, with 18 bases separating them. The V gene's germline CDR1 is SGHDT and CDR2 YYEEEE. This CDR3 comprises 14 residues. CDR3 sequence (DNA): TGTGCCAGCAGCCCCGATTATGGGGCAGGGGAGCAGTACTTC. Its translation: CASSPDYGAGEQYF.

The V gene is TRBV5-1, the J gene TRBJ1-1; 9 bases fit TRBD1. V trimming: 0 bases; J trimming: 5 bases; junction bases outside the gene matches: 17. The germline V gene has CDR1 SGHRS and CDR2 YFSETQ. The CDR3 has 19 residues. CDR3 loop: CASSLAPTGQGIGRTEAFF. CDR3 in DNA: TGCGCCAGCAGCTTGGCTCCAACTGGACAGGGGATCGGAAGGACTGAAGCTTTCTTT. Full variable domain (outside the CDR3, taken from reference TRBV5-1 and TRBJ1-1): KAGVTQTPRYLIKTRGQQVTLSCSPISGHRSVSWYQQTPGQGLQFLFEYFSETQRNKGNFPGRFSGRQFSNSRSEMNVSTLELGDSALYLCASSLAPTGQGIGRTEAFFGQGTRLTVV.

This chain connects TRBV3-1 (or the pseudogene TRBV3-2) to TRBJ2-1; TRBD1 might be the D (5 bases). The length of the CDR3 is 16 residues. Germline V gene lookup returns CDR1 LGHDT and CDR2 YNNKEL (reference sequence). The V end was cut by 0 bases, the J end by 7 bases, with 16 bases between. The CDR3 bases are TGTGCCAGCAGCCAAGATCTTACAGGCCCTTTTAATGAGCAGTTCTTC. This codes for CASSQDLTGPFNEQFF.

The V call is TRBV4-1, the J call TRBJ2-7; TRBD2 aligns across 10 bases. The V gene end was trimmed by 2 bases and the J gene end by 3 bases; junction bases not matched to a gene: 4. The germline V gene encodes CDR1 MGHRA and CDR2 YSYEKL. The length of the CDR3 is 15 residues. The CDR3 nucleotides are TGCGCCAGCAGCCAAATACTAGCGGGGATCTACGAGCAGTACTTC. Translated, it gives CASSQILAGIYEQYF.

As concerns this clone: In the same sample, other DNA sequences code for this CDR3. This rearrangement joins TRBV4-1 to TRBJ2-1; a possible D gene is TRBD2 (6 bases). V was clipped by 2 bases and J by 0 bases, with 8 bases between them. This CDR3 region has 15 residues. The germline CDR1 and CDR2 sequences are MGHRA and YSYEKL. The chain's CDR3 is CASSQRGSSYNEQFF. The DNA of the CDR3 is TGCGCCAGCAGCCAACGGGGGAGCTCCTACAATGAGCAGTTCTTC.

The chain uses TRBV5-4 and TRBJ2-1; TRBD2 is a possible D gene (5 bases). Per germline, CDR1 SGHNT and CDR2 YYREEE (reference sequence). The CDR3 has 15 residues. V dropped 0 bases and J dropped 3 bases, with 10 bases sitting between them. The CDR3 nucleotides read TGTGCCAGCAGCTTGGCCGATCGGGACTACAATGAGCAGTTCTTC. Encoded protein: CASSLADRDYNEQFF.

The CDR3 loop is CASSSQGNTEAFF. The DNA of the CDR3 is TGTGCCAGCAGCTCACAGGGTAACACTGAAGCTTTCTTT. The chain joins TRBV7-3 to TRBJ1-1; the D gene is possibly TRBD1 (6 bases). Trimming stripped 4 bases from V and 2 bases from J, with 8 bases between. CDR3 length: 13 residues. CDR1 is SGHTA, CDR2 FQGTGA, per germline.